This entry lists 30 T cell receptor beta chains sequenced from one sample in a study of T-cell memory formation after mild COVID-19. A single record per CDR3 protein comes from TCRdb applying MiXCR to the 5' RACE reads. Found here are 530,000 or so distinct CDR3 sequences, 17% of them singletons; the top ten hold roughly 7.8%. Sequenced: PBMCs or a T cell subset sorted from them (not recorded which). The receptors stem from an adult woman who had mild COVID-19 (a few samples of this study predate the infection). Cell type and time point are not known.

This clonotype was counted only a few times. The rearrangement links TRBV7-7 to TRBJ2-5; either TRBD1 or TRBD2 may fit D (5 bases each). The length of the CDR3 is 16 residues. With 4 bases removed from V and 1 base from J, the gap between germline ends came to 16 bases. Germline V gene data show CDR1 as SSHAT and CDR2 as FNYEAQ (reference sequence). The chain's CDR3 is CASSSLGAGPQETQYF. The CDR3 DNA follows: TGTGCCAGCAGCTCCCTCGGGGCAGGACCCCAAGAGACCCAGTACTTC.

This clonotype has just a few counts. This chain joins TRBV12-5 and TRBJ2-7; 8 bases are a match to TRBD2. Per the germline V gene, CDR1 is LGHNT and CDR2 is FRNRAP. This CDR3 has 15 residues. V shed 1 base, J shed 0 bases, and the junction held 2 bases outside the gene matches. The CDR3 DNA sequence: TGTGCTAGTGGTTTGGCAACTAGCGGCTCCTACGAGCAGTACTTC. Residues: CASGLATSGSYEQYF. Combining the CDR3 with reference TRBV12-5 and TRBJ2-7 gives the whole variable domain DARVTQTPRHKVTEMGQEVTMRCQPILGHNTVFWYRQTMMQGLELLAYFRNRAPLDDSGMPKDRFSAEMPDATLATLKIQPSEPRDSAVYFCASGLATSGSYEQYFGPGTRLTVT.

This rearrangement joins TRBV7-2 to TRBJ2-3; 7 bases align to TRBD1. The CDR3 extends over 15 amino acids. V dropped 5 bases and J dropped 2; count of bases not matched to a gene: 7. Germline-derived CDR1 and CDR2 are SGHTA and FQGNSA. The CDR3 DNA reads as TGTGCCAGCAGCGGGGACAGCGGCTTCACAGATACGCAGTATTTT. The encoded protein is CASSGDSGFTDTQYF.

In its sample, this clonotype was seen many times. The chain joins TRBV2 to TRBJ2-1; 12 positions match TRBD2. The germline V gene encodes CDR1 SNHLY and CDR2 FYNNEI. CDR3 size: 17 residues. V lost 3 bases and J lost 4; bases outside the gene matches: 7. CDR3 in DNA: TGTGCCAGCAGTGAGGGCCTAGCGGGGGGGAAGTACAATGAGCAGTTCTTC. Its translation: CASSEGLAGGKYNEQFF.

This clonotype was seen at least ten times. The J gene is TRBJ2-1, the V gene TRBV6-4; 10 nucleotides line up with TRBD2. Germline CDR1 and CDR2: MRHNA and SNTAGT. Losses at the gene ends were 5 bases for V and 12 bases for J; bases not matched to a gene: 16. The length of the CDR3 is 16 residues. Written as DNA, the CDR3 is TGTGCCAGCAGTCCCGGGCTAGCGGGGGACCGCGCTGGGCAGTTCTTC. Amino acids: CASSPGLAGDRAGQFF.

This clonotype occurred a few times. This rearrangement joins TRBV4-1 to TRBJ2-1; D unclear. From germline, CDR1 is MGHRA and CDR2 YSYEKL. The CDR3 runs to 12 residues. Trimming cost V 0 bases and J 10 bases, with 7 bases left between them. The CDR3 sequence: CASSQDLREQFF. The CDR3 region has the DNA TGCGCCAGCAGCCAAGATCTAAGAGAGCAGTTCTTC.

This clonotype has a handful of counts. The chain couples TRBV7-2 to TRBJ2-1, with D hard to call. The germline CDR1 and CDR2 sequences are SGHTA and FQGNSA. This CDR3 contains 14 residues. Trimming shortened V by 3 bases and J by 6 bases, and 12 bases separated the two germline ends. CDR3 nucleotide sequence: TGTGCCAGCAGCTTCGCCACGTTCGGCAATGAGCAGTTCTTC. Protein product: CASSFATFGNEQFF.

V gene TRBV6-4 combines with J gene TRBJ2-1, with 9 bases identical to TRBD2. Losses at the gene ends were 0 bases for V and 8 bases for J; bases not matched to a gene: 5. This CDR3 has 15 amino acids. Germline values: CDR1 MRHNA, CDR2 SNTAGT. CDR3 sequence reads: CASSDSSGSQDEQFF. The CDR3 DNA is TGTGCCAGCAGTGACTCTAGCGGGAGTCAAGATGAGCAGTTCTTC.

The chain's CDR3 is CASSFQGSADTQYF. CDR3 DNA sequence: TGCGCCAGCAGCTTCCAGGGCAGTGCAGATACGCAGTATTTT. V gene TRBV5-1 combines with J gene TRBJ2-3; weak D call: TRBD1 (5 bases). CDR1 SGHRS and CDR2 YFSETQ come from the germline V gene. CDR3 length: 14 residues. V lost 2 bases to trimming and J lost 4 bases, with 11 bases between them.

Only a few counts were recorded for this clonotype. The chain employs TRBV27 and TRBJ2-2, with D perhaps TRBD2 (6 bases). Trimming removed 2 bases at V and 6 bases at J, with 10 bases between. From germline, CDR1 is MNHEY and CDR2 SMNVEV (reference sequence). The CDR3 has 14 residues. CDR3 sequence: CASSLIGEAGELFF. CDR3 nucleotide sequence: TGTGCCAGCAGTTTAATCGGGGAGGCCGGGGAGCTGTTTTTT.

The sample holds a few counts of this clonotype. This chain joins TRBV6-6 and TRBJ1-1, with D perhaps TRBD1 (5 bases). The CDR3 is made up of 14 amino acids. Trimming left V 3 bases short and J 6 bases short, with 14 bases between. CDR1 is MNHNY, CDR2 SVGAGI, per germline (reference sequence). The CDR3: CASSYPPWGAEAFF. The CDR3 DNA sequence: TGTGCCAGCAGTTATCCACCCTGGGGCGCTGAAGCTTTCTTT.

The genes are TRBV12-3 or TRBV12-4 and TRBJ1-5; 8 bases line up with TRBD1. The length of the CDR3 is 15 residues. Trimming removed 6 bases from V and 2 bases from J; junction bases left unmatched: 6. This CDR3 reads CASRVGQGRNQPQHF. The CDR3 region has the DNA TGTGCCAGCAGAGTCGGACAGGGTCGCAATCAGCCCCAGCATTTT.

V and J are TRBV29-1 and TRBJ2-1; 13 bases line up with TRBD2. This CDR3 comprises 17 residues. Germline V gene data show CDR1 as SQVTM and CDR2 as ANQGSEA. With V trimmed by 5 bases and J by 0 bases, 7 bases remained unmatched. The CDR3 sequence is CSVLELAGGDSYNEQFF. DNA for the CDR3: TGCAGCGTTTTAGAACTAGCGGGGGGGGACTCCTACAATGAGCAGTTCTTC.

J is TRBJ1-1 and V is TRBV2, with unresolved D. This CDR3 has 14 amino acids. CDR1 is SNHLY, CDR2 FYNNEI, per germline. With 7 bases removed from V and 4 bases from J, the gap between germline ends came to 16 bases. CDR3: CASNISPGSTEAFF. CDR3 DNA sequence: TGTGCCAGCAATATTTCCCCCGGAAGCACTGAAGCTTTCTTT.

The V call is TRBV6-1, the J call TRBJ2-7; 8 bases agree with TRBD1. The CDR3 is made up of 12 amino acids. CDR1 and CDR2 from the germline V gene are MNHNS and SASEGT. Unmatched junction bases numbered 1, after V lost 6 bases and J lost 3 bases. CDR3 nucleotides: TGTGCCAGCAGAGGACAGGGCTACGAGCAGTACTTC. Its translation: CASRGQGYEQYF.

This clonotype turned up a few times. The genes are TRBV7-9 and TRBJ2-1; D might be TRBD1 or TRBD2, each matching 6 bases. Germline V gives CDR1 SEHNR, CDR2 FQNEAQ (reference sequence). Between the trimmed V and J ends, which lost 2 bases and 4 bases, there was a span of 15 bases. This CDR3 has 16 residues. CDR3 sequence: CASSLMGGQKYNEQFF. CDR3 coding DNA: TGTGCCAGCAGCTTAATGGGAGGACAGAAATACAATGAGCAGTTCTTC.

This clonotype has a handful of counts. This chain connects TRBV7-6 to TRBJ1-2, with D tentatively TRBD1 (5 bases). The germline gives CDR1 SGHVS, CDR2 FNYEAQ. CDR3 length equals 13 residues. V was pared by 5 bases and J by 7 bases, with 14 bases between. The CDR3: CASSHGHGAGYTF. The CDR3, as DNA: TGTGCCAGCAGCCACGGACACGGGGCTGGCTACACCTTC.

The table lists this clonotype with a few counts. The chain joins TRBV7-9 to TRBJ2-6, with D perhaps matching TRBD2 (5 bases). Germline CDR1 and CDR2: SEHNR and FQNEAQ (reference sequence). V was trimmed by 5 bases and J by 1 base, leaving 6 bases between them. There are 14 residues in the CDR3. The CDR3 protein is CASSTSSGANVLTF. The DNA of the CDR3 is TGTGCCAGCAGCACTAGTTCTGGGGCCAACGTCCTGACTTTC.

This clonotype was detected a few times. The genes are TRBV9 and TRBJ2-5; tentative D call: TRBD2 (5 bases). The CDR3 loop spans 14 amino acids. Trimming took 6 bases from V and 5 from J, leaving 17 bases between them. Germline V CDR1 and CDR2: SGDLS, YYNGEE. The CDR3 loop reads CASIPRSGGETQYF. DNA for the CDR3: TGTGCCAGCATCCCTCGGTCGGGCGGGGAGACCCAGTACTTC.

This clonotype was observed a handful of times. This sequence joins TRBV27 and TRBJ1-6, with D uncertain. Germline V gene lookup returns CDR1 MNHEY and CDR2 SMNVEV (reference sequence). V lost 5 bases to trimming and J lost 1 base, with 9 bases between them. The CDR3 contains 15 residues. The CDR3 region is CASSPSISYNSPLHF. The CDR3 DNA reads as TGTGCCAGCAGTCCGTCGATTTCCTATAATTCACCCCTCCACTTT.

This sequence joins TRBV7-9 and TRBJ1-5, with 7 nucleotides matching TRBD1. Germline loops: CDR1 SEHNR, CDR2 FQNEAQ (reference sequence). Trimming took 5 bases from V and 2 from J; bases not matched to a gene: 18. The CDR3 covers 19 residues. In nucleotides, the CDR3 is TGTGCCAGCAGCCAACTAGAAGGTACAGGGGATGAGGGCAATCAGCCCCAGCATTTT. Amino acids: CASSQLEGTGDEGNQPQHF.

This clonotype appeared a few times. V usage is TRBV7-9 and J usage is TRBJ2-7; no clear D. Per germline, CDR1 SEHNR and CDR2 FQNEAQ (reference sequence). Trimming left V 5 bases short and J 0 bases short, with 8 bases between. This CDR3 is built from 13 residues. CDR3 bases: TGTGCCAGCAGCCCCGACACCTCCTACGAGCAGTACTTC. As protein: CASSPDTSYEQYF.

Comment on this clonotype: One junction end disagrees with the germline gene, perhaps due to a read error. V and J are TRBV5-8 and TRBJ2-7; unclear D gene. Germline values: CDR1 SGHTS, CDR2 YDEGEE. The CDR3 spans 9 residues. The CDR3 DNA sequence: TGTGCCAGCAGCTTGAGTCGGCGATTC. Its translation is CASSLSRRF.

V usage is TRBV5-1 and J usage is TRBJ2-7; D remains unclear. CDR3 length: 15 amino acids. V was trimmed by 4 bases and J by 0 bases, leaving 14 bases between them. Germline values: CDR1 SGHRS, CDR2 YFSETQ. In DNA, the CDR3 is TGCGCCAGCAGCCCGGGCCCACAGAGCTCCTACGAGCAGTACTTC. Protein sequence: CASSPGPQSSYEQYF. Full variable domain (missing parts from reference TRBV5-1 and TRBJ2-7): KAGVTQTPRYLIKTRGQQVTLSCSPISGHRSVSWYQQTPGQGLQFLFEYFSETQRNKGNFPGRFSGRQFSNSRSEMNVSTLELGDSALYLCASSPGPQSSYEQYFGPGTRLTVT.

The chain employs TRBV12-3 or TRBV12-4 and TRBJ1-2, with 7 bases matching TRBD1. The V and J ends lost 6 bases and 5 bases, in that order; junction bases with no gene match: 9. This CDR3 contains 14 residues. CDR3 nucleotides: TGTGCCAGCAGCTGGACAGGAGCAAGTTATGGCTACACCTTC. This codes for CASSWTGASYGYTF.

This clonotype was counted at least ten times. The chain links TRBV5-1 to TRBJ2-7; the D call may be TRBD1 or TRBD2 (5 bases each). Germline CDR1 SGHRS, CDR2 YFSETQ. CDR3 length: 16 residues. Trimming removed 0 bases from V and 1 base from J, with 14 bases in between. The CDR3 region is CASSLGPSGTSYEQYF. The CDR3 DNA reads TGCGCCAGCAGCTTGGGACCGTCGGGGACGTCCTACGAGCAGTACTTC.

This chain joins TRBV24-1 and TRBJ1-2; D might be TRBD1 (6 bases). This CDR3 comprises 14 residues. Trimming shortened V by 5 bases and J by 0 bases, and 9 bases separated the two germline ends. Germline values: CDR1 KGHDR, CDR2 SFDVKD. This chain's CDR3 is CATSGTGPNYGYTF. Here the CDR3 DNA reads TGTGCCACCAGTGGAACAGGGCCTAACTATGGCTACACCTTC.

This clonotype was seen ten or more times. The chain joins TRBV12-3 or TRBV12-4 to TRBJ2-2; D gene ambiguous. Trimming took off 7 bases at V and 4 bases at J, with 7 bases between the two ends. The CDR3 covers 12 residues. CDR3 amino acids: CASKGVTGELFF. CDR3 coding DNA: TGTGCCAGCAAAGGAGTCACCGGGGAGCTGTTTTTT.

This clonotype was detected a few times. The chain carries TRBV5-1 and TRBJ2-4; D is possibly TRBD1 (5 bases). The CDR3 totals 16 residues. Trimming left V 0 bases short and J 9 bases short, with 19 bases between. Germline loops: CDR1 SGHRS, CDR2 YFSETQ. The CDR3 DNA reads TGCGCCAGCAGCTTGGGAACGGTTGGCAGGGTGAGCATTCAGTACTTC. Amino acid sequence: CASSLGTVGRVSIQYF.

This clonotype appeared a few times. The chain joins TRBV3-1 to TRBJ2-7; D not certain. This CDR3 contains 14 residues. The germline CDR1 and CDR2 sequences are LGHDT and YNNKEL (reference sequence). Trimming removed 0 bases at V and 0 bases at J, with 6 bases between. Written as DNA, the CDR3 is TGTGCCAGCAGCCAAGACGTCAGCTCCTACGAGCAGTACTTC. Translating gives CASSQDVSSYEQYF.